This T cell receptor beta chain was identified during a study of shared clonotypes between healthy human individuals. Study details: The people who gave samples were a couple of women and three men aged 18 to 49. Each donor's CD8 memory used one plate, CD8 naive two, each CD4 subset three.

Overall study results and limits: Memory subsets generally showed lower estimated richness than naive subsets.

The naive CD8 subset, CD45RO-negative cells positively selected for CCR7, excluded terminally differentiated effector memory CD45RA+ cells. Original processing methods: Filtering differed because ImmunoSEQ produced junction-only sequences that carried no quality scores. Repertoires were generated with immunoSEQ multiplex PCR, while TCRdb's copy carries only in-frame clones and drops some. For V, J and clone size, that table is used; D and trimming come from the DNA. This table has hundreds of thousands of clones, approximately 95% appearing once. There are 15 residues in the CDR3. CDR1 is SEHNR, CDR2 FQNEAQ, per germline (reference sequence). Losses at the gene ends were 5 bases for V and 10 bases for J; bases not matched to a gene: 12. About this clone itself: No antigen is known for it.

This chain uses TRBV7-9 with TRBJ2-1; TRBD1 aligns across 9 bases. This clonotype was sampled from a woman aged 25 to 39 in good health. The sequenced material came from naive CD8+ T cells sorted from blood. CDR3 sequence: CASSLPGTGQGEQFF. The DNA for the CDR3 is TGTGCCAGCAGCCTCCCTGGGACAGGGCAAGGGGAGCAGTTCTTC.